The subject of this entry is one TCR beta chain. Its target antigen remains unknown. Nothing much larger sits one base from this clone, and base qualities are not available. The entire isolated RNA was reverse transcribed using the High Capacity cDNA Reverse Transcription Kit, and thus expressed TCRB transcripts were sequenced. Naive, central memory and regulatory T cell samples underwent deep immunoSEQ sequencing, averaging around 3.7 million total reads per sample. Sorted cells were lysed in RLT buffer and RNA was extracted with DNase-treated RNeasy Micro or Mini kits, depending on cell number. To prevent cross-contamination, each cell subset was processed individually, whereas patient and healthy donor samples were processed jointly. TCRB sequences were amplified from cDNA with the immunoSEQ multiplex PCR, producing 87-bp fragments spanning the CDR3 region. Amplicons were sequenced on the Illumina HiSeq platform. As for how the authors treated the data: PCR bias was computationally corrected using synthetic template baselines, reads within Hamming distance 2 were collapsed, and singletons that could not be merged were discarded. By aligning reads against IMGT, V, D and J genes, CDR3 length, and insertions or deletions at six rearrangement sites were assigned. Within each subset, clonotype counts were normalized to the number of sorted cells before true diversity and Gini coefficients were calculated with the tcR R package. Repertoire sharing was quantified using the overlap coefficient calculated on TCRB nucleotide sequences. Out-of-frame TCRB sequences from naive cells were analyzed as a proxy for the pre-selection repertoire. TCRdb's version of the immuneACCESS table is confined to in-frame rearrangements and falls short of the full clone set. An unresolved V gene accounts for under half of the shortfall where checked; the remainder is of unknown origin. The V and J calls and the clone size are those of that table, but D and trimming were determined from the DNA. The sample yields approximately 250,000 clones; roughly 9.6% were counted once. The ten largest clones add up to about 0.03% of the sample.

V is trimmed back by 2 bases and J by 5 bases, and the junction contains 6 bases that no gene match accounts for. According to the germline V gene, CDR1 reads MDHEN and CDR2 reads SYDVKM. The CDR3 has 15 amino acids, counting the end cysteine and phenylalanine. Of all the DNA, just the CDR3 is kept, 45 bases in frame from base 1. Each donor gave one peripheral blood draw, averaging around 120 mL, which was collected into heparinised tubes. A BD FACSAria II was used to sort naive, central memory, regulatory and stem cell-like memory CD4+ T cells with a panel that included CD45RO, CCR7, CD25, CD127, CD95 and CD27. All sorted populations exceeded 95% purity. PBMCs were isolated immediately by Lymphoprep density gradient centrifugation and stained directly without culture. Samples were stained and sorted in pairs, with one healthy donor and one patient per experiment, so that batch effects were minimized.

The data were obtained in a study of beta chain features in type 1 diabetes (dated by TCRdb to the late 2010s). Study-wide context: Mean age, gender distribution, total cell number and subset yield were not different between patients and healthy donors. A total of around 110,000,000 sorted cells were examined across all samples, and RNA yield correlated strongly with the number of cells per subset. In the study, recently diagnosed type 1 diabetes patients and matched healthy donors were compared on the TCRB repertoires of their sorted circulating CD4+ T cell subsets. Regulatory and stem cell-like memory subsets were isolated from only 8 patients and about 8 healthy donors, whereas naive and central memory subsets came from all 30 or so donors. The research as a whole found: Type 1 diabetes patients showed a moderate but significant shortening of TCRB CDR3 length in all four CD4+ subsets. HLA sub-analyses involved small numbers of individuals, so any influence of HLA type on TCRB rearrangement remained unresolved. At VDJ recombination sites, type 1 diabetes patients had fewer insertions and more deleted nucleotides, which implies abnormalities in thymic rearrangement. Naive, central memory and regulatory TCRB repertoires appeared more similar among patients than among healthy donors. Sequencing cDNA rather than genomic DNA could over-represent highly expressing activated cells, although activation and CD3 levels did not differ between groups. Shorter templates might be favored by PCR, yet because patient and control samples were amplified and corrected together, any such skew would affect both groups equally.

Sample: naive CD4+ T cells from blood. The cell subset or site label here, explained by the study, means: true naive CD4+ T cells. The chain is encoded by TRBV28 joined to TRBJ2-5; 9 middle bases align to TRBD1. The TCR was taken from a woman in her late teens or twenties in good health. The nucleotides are TGTGCCAGCAGTTTACGCACAGGGGGCATGGAGACCCAGTACTTC. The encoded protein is CASSLRTGGMETQYF.